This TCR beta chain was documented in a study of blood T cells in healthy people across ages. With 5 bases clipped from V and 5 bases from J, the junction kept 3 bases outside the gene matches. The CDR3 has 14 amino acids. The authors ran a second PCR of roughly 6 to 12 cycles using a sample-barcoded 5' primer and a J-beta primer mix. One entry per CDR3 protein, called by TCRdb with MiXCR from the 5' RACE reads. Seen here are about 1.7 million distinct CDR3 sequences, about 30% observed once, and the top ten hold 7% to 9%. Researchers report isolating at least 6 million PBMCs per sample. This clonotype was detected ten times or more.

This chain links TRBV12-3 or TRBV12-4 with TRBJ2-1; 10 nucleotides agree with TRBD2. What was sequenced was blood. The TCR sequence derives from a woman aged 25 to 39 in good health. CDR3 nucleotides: TGTGCCAGCAGTCGGACTAGCGGACACAATGAGCAGTTCTTC. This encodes CASSRTSGHNEQFF.